This T cell receptor (beta chain) stems from a study of T-cell memory formation after mild COVID-19. This clonotype was seen a few times. From germline, CDR1 is SEHNR and CDR2 FQNEAQ (reference sequence). Trimming shortened V by 2 bases and J by 8 bases, and 9 bases separated the two germline ends. The CDR3 covers 12 residues. Researchers used 5'RACE with constant-segment primers to make TCR alpha and TCR beta cDNA libraries that carry sample barcodes and UMIs. TCRdb re-derived calls from the 5' RACE reads in MiXCR, one entry per CDR3 protein. The table records over 500,000 distinct CDR3 sequences, roughly 17% of them present only once.

The receptor was derived from an adult woman who had mild COVID-19 (a few samples of this study predate the infection). Cell type and time point are not known. This chain links TRBV7-9 with TRBJ1-2; D remains ambiguous. The sequenced material came from PBMCs or a T cell subset sorted from them (not recorded which). The CDR3 coding sequence is TGTGCCAGCAGCTTAAACGAGCTAGGCTACACCTTC. This encodes CASSLNELGYTF.